The T cell receptor beta chain described here comes from a study of post-analysis software for immune sequencing data. Study overall: The disease courses covered relapsing-remitting, secondary progressive and progressive-relapsing multiple sclerosis.

Overall study findings and caveats: In patients, five TRBV segments were more frequent than in controls, with TRBV5-6, TRBV5-1 and TRBV20-1 among them. The normalized Chao1 diversity of multiple sclerosis patients was significantly lower than that of controls.

Unique molecular identifiers were present in the TCR beta cDNA libraries. One entry per CDR3 protein, called by TCRdb with MiXCR from the PCR reads. This sample has some 500,000 distinct CDR3 sequences, with under 55% found just once. The length of the CDR3 is 17 residues. J gave up 3 bases and V 3 bases, and 7 bases lay outside the gene matches. Germline lookup yields CDR1 SGDLS and CDR2 YYNGEE. Only a few counts were recorded for this clonotype. Its target is unknown. The sequence was obtained from a girl between 10 and 17 years old with multiple sclerosis. This chain joins TRBV9 and TRBJ2-1; 12 bases are shared with TRBD2. Sequenced input: blood. The CDR3 loop is CASSETSGGWDYNEQFF. DNA for the CDR3: TGTGCCAGCAGCGAAACTAGCGGGGGGTGGGACTACAATGAGCAGTTCTTC.